Listed below are T cell receptor beta chains from one sample, sequenced in a study of identical twins. Using its own MiXCR run on the 5' RACE reads, TCRdb lists one record per CDR3 protein. Among 450,000 or so distinct CDR3 sequences listed, 12% to 15% were seen once. These same data were also listed under a study on yellow fever vaccine responses in identical twins.

The source material was CD4+ T cells sorted from blood. All receptors come from a woman between 18 and 29 years old in good health. CDR3s include the opening cysteine and the closing phenylalanine or tryptophan. D genes are given only for firm matches. Size is stated for part of the rows, as once, few or many counts, or as a class when the clone is expanded.

j_call | d_call | clone_size | v_call | cdr3_aa | cdr3_nt
TRBJ2-6 | TRBD1 | . | TRBV2 | CASREQGTGANVLTF | TGTGCCAGCAGGGAACAGGGGACTGGGGCCAACGTCCTGACTTTC
TRBJ2-7 | TRBD1 | . | TRBV18 | CASSPTGTVSYEQYF | TGTGCCAGCTCACCAACCGGGACAGTCTCCTACGAGCAGTACTTC
TRBJ2-7 | . | . | TRBV3-1 | CASSLRRGGGTYEQYF | TGTGCCAGCAGCCTTAGGAGAGGTGGAGGGACCTACGAGCAGTACTTC
TRBJ2-5 | TRBD2 | many | TRBV5-1 | CASSFGTSGQETQYF | TGTGCCAGCAGCTTCGGGACTAGCGGCCAAGAGACCCAGTACTTC
TRBJ2-1 | TRBD1 | many | TRBV27 | CATHWGTGVNEQFF | TGTGCCACCCATTGGGGGACAGGCGTCAATGAGCAGTTCTTC
TRBJ2-3 | . | many | TRBV10-3 | CAISDAAGPDTQYF | TGTGCCATCAGTGATGCGGCGGGACCAGATACGCAGTATTTT
TRBJ2-7 | . | few | TRBV12-3/TRBV12-4 | CASSLSSASYEQYF | TGTGCCAGCAGTTTAAGCAGCGCCTCCTACGAGCAGTACTTC
TRBJ2-1 | . | few | TRBV28 | CASSLSRPPSYNEQFF | TGTGCCAGCAGTTTATCGCGGCCCCCCTCCTACAATGAGCAGTTCTTC
TRBJ1-2 | . | . | TRBV5-1 | CASSLDGRVGGGGQTNMYYGYTF | TGCGCCAGCAGCTTGGACGGGCGCGTCGGGGGCGGAGGACAGACTAACATGTACTATGGCTACACCTTC
TRBJ2-7 | TRBD2 | once | TRBV6-2/TRBV6-3 | CASSYSRGRAPSEQYF | TGTGCCAGCAGTTACTCTCGCGGGAGGGCTCCCTCCGAGCAGTACTTC
TRBJ2-2 | . | few | TRBV20-1 | CSARPQGLSTGELFF | TGCAGTGCTAGGCCTCAGGGGTTAAGTACCGGGGAGCTGTTTTTT
TRBJ2-2 | . | few | TRBV20-1 | CSARGGMNTGELFF | TGCAGTGCTAGAGGCGGGATGAACACCGGGGAGCTGTTTTTT
TRBJ2-2 | . | . | TRBV24-1 | CATSGVGVGPNTGELFF | TGTGCCACCAGTGGGGTCGGTGTGGGTCCGAACACCGGGGAGCTGTTTTTT
TRBJ2-2 | . | many | TRBV29-1 | CSVEESGPGELFF | TGCAGCGTTGAAGAGTCAGGGCCCGGGGAGCTGTTTTTT
TRBJ2-7 | TRBD1 | . | TRBV2 | CASSELGTASYEQYF | TGTGCCAGCAGTGAATTGGGGACAGCTTCCTACGAGCAGTACTTC
TRBJ2-1 | . | . | TRBV12-3/TRBV12-4 | CASSYRSRYNEQFF | TGTGCCAGCAGTTACCGTAGCCGGTACAATGAGCAGTTCTTC
TRBJ1-1 | . | few | TRBV27 | CASWAEAFF | TGTGCCAGCTGGGCTGAAGCTTTCTTT
TRBJ2-4 | TRBD2 | few | TRBV15 | CATTPGTSGRATKNIQYF | TGTGCCACCACCCCCGGGACTAGCGGGAGGGCCACCAAAAACATTCAGTACTTC
TRBJ2-2 | TRBD2 | few | TRBV5-1 | CASSAARLAGGGTGELFF | TGCGCCAGCAGCGCCGCCCGACTAGCGGGAGGAGGGACCGGGGAGCTGTTTTTT
TRBJ2-7 | . | . | TRBV19 | CASSGRHSYEQYF | TGTGCCAGTAGTGGGAGACACAGCTACGAGCAGTACTTC
TRBJ2-1 | TRBD2 | . | TRBV7-9 | CASSSGTSGSRRNEQFF | TGTGCCAGCAGCTCAGGGACTAGCGGGAGTCGGAGAAATGAGCAGTTCTTC
TRBJ2-1 | . | . | TRBV7-9 | CASSPTHEQFF | TGTGCCAGCAGCCCCACACATGAGCAGTTCTTC
TRBJ1-5 | TRBD1 | . | TRBV28 | CASSREGQINQPQHF | TGTGCCAGCAGTCGGGAGGGACAGATCAATCAGCCCCAGCATTTT
TRBJ2-1 | TRBD2 | few | TRBV20-1 | CSALAIAGGTYNEQFF | TGCAGTGCGCTGGCGATAGCGGGAGGAACCTACAATGAGCAGTTCTTC
TRBJ2-3 | TRBD1 | few | TRBV6-4 | CASRGTASTDTQYF | TGTGCCAGCAGAGGGACAGCTAGCACAGATACGCAGTATTTT
TRBJ2-2 | . | . | TRBV19 | CASIPRGESGELFF | TGTGCCAGTATCCCTAGGGGGGAATCCGGGGAGCTGTTTTTT
TRBJ1-1 | TRBD1 | few | TRBV9 | CASSSGTGAFEAFF | TGTGCCAGCAGCTCCGGGACAGGGGCGTTTGAAGCTTTCTTT
TRBJ2-1 | TRBD2 | few | TRBV7-9 | CASTLAGGYEQFF | TGTGCCAGCACCCTAGCGGGGGGCTATGAGCAGTTCTTC
TRBJ2-1 | . | few | TRBV5-1 | CASSLGLVINEQFF | TGCGCCAGCAGCTTGGGTCTTGTCATAAATGAGCAGTTCTTC
TRBJ1-1 | . | . | TRBV7-9 | CASSLERENTEAFF | TGTGCCAGCAGCTTAGAGAGGGAGAACACTGAAGCTTTCTTT
TRBJ2-3 | . | few | TRBV20-1 | CSVFEFADTQYF | TGCAGTGTGTTTGAATTCGCCGATACGCAGTATTTT
TRBJ2-3 | . | few | TRBV12-3/TRBV12-4 | CASSFWERTDTQYF | TGTGCCAGCAGTTTCTGGGAACGCACAGATACGCAGTATTTT
TRBJ2-6 | . | . | TRBV5-1 | CASSISGASGANVLTF | TGCGCCAGCAGCATCTCAGGGGCTTCAGGGGCCAACGTCCTGACTTTC
TRBJ1-1 | TRBD1 | many | TRBV12-3/TRBV12-4 | CASSLGQPNTEAFF | TGTGCCAGCAGTTTGGGACAGCCGAACACTGAAGCTTTCTTT
TRBJ2-7 | . | few | TRBV5-6 | CASSPGSGAYEQYF | TGTGCCAGCAGCCCAGGCAGCGGAGCCTACGAGCAGTACTTC
TRBJ2-7 | . | few | TRBV7-9 | CASSLNRQGEQYF | TGTGCCAGCAGCTTAAACCGTCAGGGGGAGCAGTACTTC
TRBJ1-3 | . | . | TRBV18 | CASSPAGPSSGNTIYF | TGTGCCAGCTCACCTGCGGGGCCAAGCTCTGGAAACACCATATATTTT
TRBJ2-5 | . | . | TRBV15 | CATSRDWTEQETQYF | TGTGCCACCAGCAGAGATTGGACAGAGCAAGAGACCCAGTACTTC
TRBJ2-2 | TRBD2 | few | TRBV5-1 | CASSSSGGPTNTGELFF | TGCGCCAGCAGTTCTAGCGGGGGGCCAACGAACACCGGGGAGCTGTTTTTT
TRBJ2-4 | . | . | TRBV7-2 | CASTLQVTKNIQYF | TGTGCCAGCACCCTACAAGTAACCAAAAACATTCAGTACTTC
TRBJ2-5 | TRBD1 | few | TRBV6-1 | CASNEGGAETQYF | TGTGCCAGCAACGAAGGGGGCGCCGAGACCCAGTACTTC
TRBJ2-7 | TRBD2 | few | TRBV4-2 | CASSQDLAGARGQYF | TGTGCCAGCAGCCAAGATCTAGCGGGAGCTCGGGGGCAGTACTTC
TRBJ2-7 | . | . | TRBV18 | CASSQDRTYEQYF | TGTGCCAGCTCACAGGACCGGACCTACGAGCAGTACTTC
TRBJ2-7 | . | few | TRBV28 | CASSLKVPYEQYF | TGTGCCAGCAGTTTGAAGGTCCCCTACGAGCAGTACTTC
TRBJ1-6 | . | few | TRBV9 | CASSGDGPQSNSPLHF | TGTGCCAGCAGCGGGGACGGGCCCCAAAGCAATTCACCCCTCCACTTT
TRBJ2-3 | TRBD2 | . | TRBV7-2 | CASSFVQRGAGDTQYF | TGTGCCAGCAGCTTCGTGCAGCGGGGGGCGGGGGATACGCAGTATTTT
TRBJ2-2 | TRBD2 | . | TRBV5-1 | CASQAGVTGELFF | TGCGCCAGCCAAGCGGGGGTCACCGGGGAGCTGTTTTTT
TRBJ2-5 | TRBD2 | few | TRBV11-2 | CASSLLSTSGTGQETQYF | TGTGCCAGCAGCTTACTCAGTACTAGCGGGACGGGGCAAGAGACCCAGTACTTC